These 20 T cell receptor beta chains share one sample of origin, sequenced in a study of T-cell memory formation after mild COVID-19. TCRdb called the 5' RACE reads again in MiXCR, with one record for every CDR3 protein. This table holds 400,000 or so distinct CDR3 sequences, around 18% found once. Sequencing was performed on PBMCs or a T cell subset sorted from them (not recorded which). The origin of the receptors is an adult woman who had mild COVID-19 (a few samples of this study predate the infection). Cell type and time point are not known.

The chain joins TRBV4-1 to TRBJ2-1; 14 bases are shared with TRBD2. Germline-derived CDR1 and CDR2 are MGHRA and YSYEKL. Losses at the gene ends were 3 bases for V and 9 bases for J; bases not matched to a gene: 4. This CDR3 is built from 15 residues. The CDR3 region is CASSHGTSGGGEQFF. The CDR3 nucleotides read TGCGCCAGCAGCCATGGGACTAGCGGGGGAGGTGAGCAGTTCTTC.

This clonotype was seen only a few times. This chain connects TRBV4-2 to TRBJ1-2; D may be TRBD1 (5 bases). Germline CDR1 LGHNA, CDR2 YNFKEQ. CDR3 size: 19 residues. V was shortened by 5 bases and J by 10 bases, with 35 bases between the two germline ends. This CDR3 reads CASSSEGQGPNLLTMAYTF. DNA for the CDR3: TGTGCCAGCAGCTCAGAGGGGCAAGGGCCCAACTTACTAACTATGGCCTACACCTTC.

This sequence joins TRBV4-1 and TRBJ2-1; D may be TRBD2 (5 bases). V lost 0 bases, J lost 0 bases, and 9 bases lay in between. This CDR3 spans 16 amino acids. Germline-derived CDR1 and CDR2 are MGHRA and YSYEKL. For the CDR3, the DNA is TGCGCCAGCAGCCAAGACACGGGGAGCTCCTACAATGAGCAGTTCTTC. Translation: CASSQDTGSSYNEQFF.

This clonotype was seen a few times. V gene TRBV7-9 combines with J gene TRBJ1-2; D is uncertain. Germline CDR1 reads SEHNR; CDR2 reads FQNEAQ (reference sequence). The CDR3 totals 13 residues. Trimming stripped 1 base from V and 8 bases from J, with 11 bases between. The CDR3 spells CASSLGGTMGYTF. CDR3 nucleotides: TGTGCCAGCAGCTTAGGGGGAACGATGGGCTACACCTTC. Using reference TRBV7-9 and TRBJ1-2 for the parts outside the CDR3, the full variable domain is DTGVSQNPRHKITKRGQNVTFRCDPISEHNRLYWYRQTLGQGPEFLTYFQNEAQLEKSRLLSDRFSAERPKGSFSTLEIQRTEQGDSAMYLCASSLGGTMGYTFGSGTRLTVV.

This clonotype came up a few times. This chain uses TRBV5-6 with TRBJ2-1; 8 positions agree with TRBD1. Per the germline V gene, CDR1 is SGHDT and CDR2 is YYEEEE. CDR3 length: 13 amino acids. V shed 2 bases and J 6 bases; nucleotides not matched to a gene: 1. The CDR3, as DNA: TGTGCCAGCAGCTTCGGGACAGGCAATGAGCAGTTCTTC. Amino acids: CASSFGTGNEQFF. Full variable domain (outside the CDR3, taken from reference TRBV5-6 and TRBJ2-1): DAGVTQSPTHLIKTRGQQVTLRCSPKSGHDTVSWYQQALGQGPQFIFQYYEEEERQRGNFPDRFSGHQFPNYSSELNVNALLLGDSALYLCASSFGTGNEQFFGPGTRLTVL.

The chain combines TRBV6-5 with TRBJ1-1; 11 bases are shared with TRBD1. The ends lost 5 bases at V and 2 bases at J; junction bases unmatched: 7. The germline V gene encodes CDR1 MNHEY and CDR2 SVGAGI. The CDR3 is 16 residues long. The CDR3 sequence is CASSEGTGGTNTEAFF. CDR3 coding DNA: TGTGCCAGCAGTGAAGGGACAGGGGGGACCAACACTGAAGCTTTCTTT.

The rearrangement links TRBV5-4 to TRBJ2-1, with TRBD2 identical over 9 bases. Germline assignment: CDR1 SGHNT and CDR2 YYREEE (reference sequence). Trimming cost V 5 bases and J 6 bases; bases outside gene matches: 12. This CDR3 contains 16 residues. DNA of the CDR3: TGTGCCAGCAGATTTTCGGCGGGAGGGCCTTCCAATGAGCAGTTCTTC. Translating it yields CASRFSAGGPSNEQFF.

The genes are TRBV7-6 and TRBJ2-7; D might be TRBD2 (6 bases). Germline CDR1 SGHVS, CDR2 FNYEAQ. V lost 1 base to trimming and J lost 3 bases, with 13 bases between them. This CDR3 has 15 amino acids. CDR3 amino acids: CASSLEELADYEQYF. The CDR3 coding sequence is TGTGCCAGCAGCTTAGAAGAACTAGCAGACTACGAGCAGTACTTC.

There are a few counts of this clonotype. This chain links TRBV7-3 with TRBJ2-7, with 7 bases matching TRBD2. Per germline, CDR1 SGHTA and CDR2 FQGTGA. The CDR3 loop spans 16 amino acids. Germline trimming cut 5 bases from V and 2 bases from J; bases unmatched to any gene: 12. The CDR3 spells CASSLSGREAAYEQYF. CDR3 coding DNA: TGTGCCAGCAGCCTCTCTGGGAGGGAGGCCGCCTACGAGCAGTACTTC.

The rearrangement joins TRBV5-1 to TRBJ2-6; 9 nucleotides match TRBD2. The germline gives CDR1 SGHRS, CDR2 YFSETQ. After removal of 3 bases from V and 0 bases from J, the junction contained 7 bases not matched to a gene. The CDR3 is 18 residues long. The CDR3 DNA reads TGCGCCAGCAGCTCGACACTAGCGGGTTACTCTGGGGCCAACGTCCTGACTTTC. Protein: CASSSTLAGYSGANVLTF. Variable domain in full (rest from reference TRBV5-1 and TRBJ2-6): KAGVTQTPRYLIKTRGQQVTLSCSPISGHRSVSWYQQTPGQGLQFLFEYFSETQRNKGNFPGRFSGRQFSNSRSEMNVSTLELGDSALYLCASSSTLAGYSGANVLTFGAGSRLTVL.

The rearrangement links TRBV12-3 or TRBV12-4 to TRBJ1-6; D is ambiguous. The CDR3 extends over 13 amino acids. V was pared by 6 bases and J by 13 bases, with 16 bases between. The DNA of the CDR3 is TGTGCCAGCAGCCCTCTCCCGAACTCCCCCCTCCACTTT. Translated, it gives CASSPLPNSPLHF.

V is TRBV7-9 and J is TRBJ2-3; possible D gene TRBD1, 6 bases. Per the germline V gene, CDR1 is SEHNR and CDR2 is FQNEAQ (reference sequence). Trimming cost V 6 bases and J 0 bases, with 16 bases left between them. The CDR3 extends over 16 amino acids. The CDR3 region is CASSPAWGPSTDTQYF. The CDR3 coding sequence is TGTGCCAGCAGTCCAGCGTGGGGGCCCAGCACAGATACGCAGTATTTT. Together with reference TRBV7-9 and TRBJ2-3, the CDR3 gives the full variable domain: DTGVSQNPRHKITKRGQNVTFRCDPISEHNRLYWYRQTLGQGPEFLTYFQNEAQLEKSRLLSDRFSAERPKGSFSTLEIQRTEQGDSAMYLCASSPAWGPSTDTQYFGPGTRLTVL.

This clonotype was counted a few times. This chain connects TRBV7-2 to TRBJ1-2; TRBD1 matches 7 bases. Germline V gene data show CDR1 as SGHTA and CDR2 as FQGNSA. The CDR3 extends over 16 amino acids. Trimming removed 1 base from V and 11 bases from J; junction bases left unmatched: 16. In DNA, the CDR3 is TGTGCCAGCAGCTTAGACATTCAAACCGGGACAGACCCGTACACCTTC. Amino acids: CASSLDIQTGTDPYTF. Using reference TRBV7-2 and TRBJ1-2 for the parts outside the CDR3, the full variable domain is GAGVSQSPSNKVTEKGKDVELRCDPISGHTALYWYRQSLGQGLEFLIYFQGNSAPDKSGLPSDRFSAERTGGSVSTLTIQRTQQEDSAVYLCASSLDIQTGTDPYTFGSGTRLTVV.

The chain uses TRBV2 and TRBJ1-2, with TRBD1 identical over 7 bases. Germline-derived CDR1 and CDR2 are SNHLY and FYNNEI. J lost 0 bases, V lost 1 base, and 2 bases had no gene match. The CDR3 sequence is 15 residues long. The CDR3 DNA sequence: TGTGCCAGCAGTGAAGAAGGGGGCCCTAACTATGGCTACACCTTC. Translating gives CASSEEGGPNYGYTF.

This clonotype came up a few times. The chain couples TRBV4-2 to TRBJ2-3; the match to TRBD2 covers 11 bases. The V segment lost 6 bases and the J segment 0 bases; nucleotides outside the gene matches: 2. Germline loops: CDR1 LGHNA, CDR2 YNFKEQ. CDR3 length: 15 amino acids. CDR3 in amino acids: CASRTSGGSTDTQYF. The DNA for the CDR3 is TGTGCCAGCAGAACTAGCGGGGGTAGCACAGATACGCAGTATTTT.

This clonotype has only a few counts. The chain employs TRBV6-5 and TRBJ2-1; D is unresolved. This CDR3 contains 13 residues. The germline gives CDR1 MNHEY, CDR2 SVGAGI. V was shortened by 3 bases and J by 7 bases, with 10 bases between the two germline ends. CDR3 amino acids: CASSYDADNEQFF. Written as DNA, the CDR3 is TGTGCCAGCAGTTATGACGCAGATAATGAGCAGTTCTTC.

The chain is built from TRBV2 and TRBJ1-2; maybe TRBD1 (5 bases). Germline values: CDR1 SNHLY, CDR2 FYNNEI. CDR3 length equals 12 residues. The ends were cut back, 7 bases at V and 8 bases at J, with 14 bases in the middle. CDR3 sequence (DNA): TGTGCCAGCATTCCCCAGACAGCCGGCTACACCTTC. Residues: CASIPQTAGYTF.

This clonotype has more than one count but fewer than ten. The chain combines TRBV5-6 with TRBJ2-5; D is unclear. Germline values: CDR1 SGHDT, CDR2 YYEEEE. V was clipped by 0 bases and J by 0 bases, with 12 bases between them. The CDR3 has 16 amino acids. The CDR3 region has the DNA TGTGCCAGCAGCTTGGCCCGGCCAGGCTACCAAGAGACCCAGTACTTC. Translation gives CASSLARPGYQETQYF.

V usage is TRBV5-1 and J usage is TRBJ2-7; the D gene could be TRBD1 or TRBD2 (5 bases each). This CDR3 region has 15 residues. Trimming cost V 2 bases and J 7 bases, with 19 bases left between them. The germline CDR1 and CDR2 sequences are SGHRS and YFSETQ. The CDR3 region is CASSFSTGTRGEQYF. The CDR3 region has the DNA TGCGCCAGCAGCTTCTCTACCGGGACCAGAGGGGAGCAGTACTTC.

The chain is built from TRBV20-1 and TRBJ1-2, with 11 bases fitting TRBD1. The germline V gene has CDR1 DFQATT and CDR2 SNEGSKA (reference sequence). The CDR3 has 14 amino acids. The trim removed 6 bases at V and 8 bases at J, leaving 11 bases unmatched. CDR3 sequence reads: CSAPGQGARSGYTF. The CDR3, as DNA: TGCAGTGCACCCGGACAGGGGGCAAGGAGCGGCTACACCTTC.